The 25 T cell receptor beta chains given below trace back to one sample, sequenced in a study of cytomegalovirus exposure and HLA in healthy donors. The PCR was carried out with 60 Vbeta primers and 13 Jbeta primers. TCRdb keeps only in-frame clones here, not all; method: immunoSEQ multiplex PCR. The repertoire holds roughly 240,000 clones, with around 83% as singletons. The sample taken for sequencing was PBMCs. The receptors here all came from a girl aged 2-10 years in good health and CMV-seronegative.

This clone was picked up a small number of times. The chain joins TRBV29-1 to TRBJ2-7; 7 bases line up with TRBD1. There are 12 residues in the CDR3. V was pared by 6 bases and J by 0 bases, with 2 bases of the junction left unmatched. CDR1 SQVTM and CDR2 ANQGSEA come from the germline V gene. The CDR3 spells CSVGQTSYEQYF. CDR3 DNA: TGCAGCGTGGGACAGACCTCCTACGAGCAGTACTTC.

The V gene is TRBV2, the J gene TRBJ1-1, with 8 bases lining up with TRBD1. The CDR3 contains 14 residues. The ends lost 8 bases at V and 4 bases at J; junction bases unmatched: 9. In germline, CDR1 is SNHLY, CDR2 FYNNEI. The CDR3 protein is CASLSQGASTEAFF. The CDR3 DNA follows: TGTGCCAGCCTGAGCCAGGGGGCGAGCACTGAAGCTTTCTTT.

This chain uses TRBV5-5 with TRBJ1-2; TRBD1 is a possible D gene (5 bases). This CDR3 has 14 amino acids. Germline V gene sequence: CDR1 SGHKS, CDR2 YYEKEE (reference sequence). V gave up 4 bases and J gave up 2 bases, with 12 bases separating them. Here the CDR3 reads CASSPIRGNYGYTF. The CDR3 DNA follows: TGTGCCAGCAGCCCCATACGGGGGAACTATGGCTACACCTTC.

The genes are TRBV11-2 and TRBJ2-3; 12 bases match TRBD2. The V gene end was trimmed by 5 bases and the J gene end by 5 bases; junction bases not matched to a gene: 8. CDR1 is SGHAT and CDR2 is FQNNGV in the germline V gene. This CDR3 comprises 16 residues. CDR3 region: CASSPLAGGTGDTQYF. In nucleotides, the CDR3 is TGTGCCAGCAGCCCACTAGCGGGAGGTACGGGAGATACGCAGTATTTT.

The rearrangement joins TRBV21-1 to TRBJ1-5. TRBV21-1 is labeled a pseudogene. The CDR3 has 14 amino acids. The CDR3: CASRGGGTRQPQHF. CDR3 sequence (DNA): TGTGCCAGCCGGGGTGGAGGGACCAGGCAGCCCCAGCATTTT.

The chain is built from TRBV6-1 and TRBJ1-3, with D perhaps matching TRBD1 (5 bases). With 1 base removed from V and 0 bases from J, the gap between germline ends came to 16 bases. The CDR3 has 18 amino acids. Germline CDR1 MNHNS, CDR2 SASEGT. This CDR3 is CASSEGWGRANSGNTIYF. The CDR3 bases are TGTGCCAGCAGTGAAGGATGGGGCAGGGCGAACTCTGGAAACACCATATATTTT.

The CDR3 sequence is CASSALTGIPRYGYTF. CDR3 DNA: TGTGCCAGCAGCGCTTTGACAGGAATCCCCCGCTATGGCTACACCTTC. This chain uses TRBV9 with TRBJ1-2; possible D gene TRBD1, 6 bases. V lost 3 bases and J lost 4, with 19 bases in between. The CDR3 covers 16 residues. The germline CDR1 and CDR2 sequences are SGDLS and YYNGEE.

The V and J genes are TRBV27 and TRBJ2-3; perhaps TRBD1 as D (6 bases). Germline values: CDR1 MNHEY, CDR2 SMNVEV (reference sequence). Trimming took 1 base from V and 3 from J, leaving 11 bases between them. The CDR3 has 15 residues. CDR3 region: CASSLFETGTDTQYF. CDR3 DNA sequence: TGTGCCAGCAGTTTATTTGAGACAGGTACAGATACGCAGTATTTT.

J is TRBJ1-4 and V is TRBV28; 11 nucleotides align to TRBD1. This CDR3 comprises 16 residues. The junction had 8 bases not matched to a gene; V was cut back by 5 bases and J by 6 bases. Per germline, CDR1 MDHEN and CDR2 SYDVKM. In DNA form, the CDR3 reads TGTGCCAGCAGTCCTCTCGGGACAGGGGGACATGAAAAACTGTTTTTT. This gives the protein CASSPLGTGGHEKLFF.

The chain has TRBV27 and TRBJ2-2, with TRBD2 as a possible D gene (6 bases). Germline values: CDR1 MNHEY, CDR2 SMNVEV (reference sequence). The V gene lost 8 bases and the J gene lost 6 bases, with 22 bases spanning the gap. The CDR3 runs to 16 residues. In nucleotides, the CDR3 is TGTGCCAGCTTTCCCTCAAGGGCCGGGGGACCCGGGGAGCTGTTTTTT. Protein product: CASFPSRAGGPGELFF.

The gene calls are TRBV7-9 and TRBJ2-2; D possibly corresponds to TRBD1 (6 bases). Germline CDR1 is SEHNR and CDR2 is FQNEAQ (reference sequence). V was pared by 5 bases and J by 6 bases, with 19 bases between. The CDR3 has 16 residues. The CDR3 protein is CASSRSAGVVAGELFF. CDR3 nucleotides: TGTGCCAGCAGCCGGAGCGCAGGGGTCGTGGCCGGGGAGCTGTTTTTT.

The chain is built from TRBV6-4 and TRBJ2-1, with a tentative D call TRBD2 (6 bases). The length of the CDR3 is 15 residues. The V gene lost 6 bases and the J gene lost 4 bases, with 16 bases spanning the gap. Germline V CDR1 and CDR2: MRHNA, SNTAGT. The CDR3 nucleotides read TGTGCCAGCAGCCCCGGGCTAGCGCGGTACAATGAGCAGTTCTTC. It translates to CASSPGLARYNEQFF.

This clone occurred once. Other DNA sequences in this specimen translate into the identical CDR3. This chain links TRBV4-1 with TRBJ1-5, with D hard to call. CDR1 and CDR2 from the germline V gene are MGHRA and YSYEKL. The CDR3 runs 17 residues. The ends were cut back, 0 bases at V and 2 bases at J, with 14 bases in the middle. The CDR3 reads CASSQDSRRVGNQPQHF. For the CDR3, the DNA is TGCGCCAGCAGCCAAGATTCACGGAGGGTGGGCAATCAGCCCCAGCATTTT.

The chain is built from TRBV27 and TRBJ1-5; D is uncertain. Germline V lookup: CDR1 MNHEY, CDR2 SMNVEV (reference sequence). The CDR3 contains 15 residues. Trimming shortened V by 3 bases and J by 0 bases, and 9 bases separated the two germline ends. DNA for the CDR3: TGTGCCAGCAGTTTTGCCGGTTATAGCAATCAGCCCCAGCATTTT. As protein: CASSFAGYSNQPQHF.

The chain combines TRBV6-1 with TRBJ2-2; 9 bases fit TRBD1. The CDR3 loop spans 13 amino acids. Germline-derived CDR1 and CDR2 are MNHNS and SASEGT. J was trimmed by 6 bases and V by 8 bases; bases with no gene match: 4. The DNA for the CDR3 is TGTGCCAGCGTTACAGGGGGCGCCGGGGAGCTGTTTTTT. Amino acids: CASVTGGAGELFF.

J is TRBJ2-1 and V is TRBV30, with 7 nucleotides matching TRBD1. Germline CDR1 reads GTSNPN; CDR2 reads SVGIG (reference sequence). Trimming at V came to 4 bases and at J to 7 bases, leaving 4 bases not matched to a gene. The CDR3 has 12 amino acids. The chain's CDR3 is CAWNRDSNEQFF. CDR3 bases: TGTGCCTGGAACCGGGACAGTAATGAGCAGTTCTTC.

A few counts support this clone. CDR3 region: CASRQGREPQHF. The DNA of the CDR3 is TGTGCCAGCAGACAGGGGCGAGAGCCCCAGCATTTT. The chain has TRBV6-6 and TRBJ1-5; TRBD1 matches at 7 bases. V shed 6 bases and J 8 bases; nucleotides not matched to a gene: 4. The CDR3 consists of 12 residues. Germline CDR1 MNHNY, CDR2 SVGAGI (reference sequence).

The chain couples TRBV6-4 to TRBJ1-6; no clear D. Germline V gene lookup returns CDR1 MRHNA and CDR2 SNTAGT. The CDR3 has 15 residues. Trimming took off 0 bases at V and 9 bases at J, with 12 bases between the two ends. In nucleotides, the CDR3 is TGTGCCAGCAGTGACTCCGGGAAAGGGATTTCACCCCTCCACTTT. It is translated as CASSDSGKGISPLHF.

The V and J genes are TRBV5-1 and TRBJ1-3; D remains ambiguous. CDR3 length equals 17 residues. Germline CDR1 and CDR2: SGHRS and YFSETQ. V was clipped by 0 bases and J by 0 bases, with 13 bases between them. CDR3 sequence: CASSLDPAYYSGNTIYF. The CDR3, as DNA: TGCGCCAGCAGCTTGGACCCAGCCTACTACTCTGGAAACACCATATATTTT.

The chain carries TRBV6-4 and TRBJ2-3, with TRBD1 matching 7 bases. V lost 0 bases to trimming and J lost 4 bases; unmatched junction nucleotides: 4. The CDR3 has 15 residues. The germline V gene has CDR1 MRHNA and CDR2 SNTAGT. The CDR3 DNA is TGTGCCAGCAGTGACTCAGAGGGGGCCGCAGATACGCAGTATTTT. It codes for CASSDSEGAADTQYF.

This clone was picked up a small number of times. The V and J genes are TRBV10-3 and TRBJ1-2; 7 bases agree with TRBD1. Per the germline V gene, CDR1 is ENHRY and CDR2 is SYGVKD. CDR3 length: 12 amino acids. Trimming took 7 bases from V and 10 from J; bases not matched to a gene: 9. The CDR3 spells CAITRQGPAYTF. CDR3 in DNA: TGTGCCATCACACGACAGGGTCCGGCCTACACCTTC.

The chain joins TRBV9 to TRBJ2-1; 8 nucleotides align to TRBD2. This CDR3 has 15 amino acids. V lost 4 bases, J lost 7 bases, and 10 bases stayed unmatched. The germline V gene encodes CDR1 SGDLS and CDR2 YYNGEE. The CDR3 region has the DNA TGTGCCAGCAGCCAAGGACTAGCAGAAAGGAATGAGCAGTTCTTC. Encoded protein: CASSQGLAERNEQFF.

This CDR3 is CASSLGPGQGGYGYTF. The CDR3 DNA follows: TGCGCCAGCAGCTTGGGACCGGGACAGGGCGGCTATGGCTACACCTTC. V gene TRBV5-1 combines with J gene TRBJ1-2, with 9 bases that match TRBD1. The J segment lost 4 bases and the V segment lost 0 bases, leaving 7 bases of the junction unmatched. CDR1 is SGHRS, CDR2 YFSETQ, per germline. The CDR3 extends over 16 amino acids.

The V gene is TRBV7-8, the J gene TRBJ2-5; no reliable D call. V was cut by 0 bases and J by 4 bases, with 9 bases left in between. CDR3 length: 14 amino acids. CDR1 is SGHVS, CDR2 FQNEAQ, per germline. The CDR3 sequence: CASSLARRTETQYF. DNA of the CDR3: TGTGCCAGCAGCTTAGCGCGGAGAACAGAGACCCAGTACTTC. Full variable domain (remainder filled in from reference TRBV7-8 and TRBJ2-5): GAGVSQSPRYKVAKRGQDVALRCDPISGHVSLFWYQQALGQGPEFLTYFQNEAQLDKSGLPSDRFFAERPEGSVSTLKIQRTQQEDSAVYLCASSLARRTETQYFGPGTRLLVL.

The chain employs TRBV11-2 and TRBJ1-5, with 8 nucleotides matching TRBD1. This CDR3 has 15 residues. Germline assignment: CDR1 SGHAT and CDR2 FQNNGV. Trimming removed 4 bases from V and 7 bases from J; junction bases left unmatched: 9. This chain's CDR3 is CASSSGQAFYQPQHF. CDR3 DNA: TGTGCCAGCAGCTCGGGACAGGCGTTTTACCAGCCCCAGCATTTT.